These T cell receptor beta chains were read from a single sample in a study of blood T cell repertoires in COVID-19. Some clones are missing from TCRdb's copy, which holds only in-frame ones; the method was immunoSEQ multiplex PCR. The table records roughly 120,000 clones, around 90% of them present only once. The sample was peripheral blood. The receptors stem from a woman aged 45-60 years with acute or convalescent COVID-19. The CDR3 runs from the conserved cysteine through the conserved F or W. Each record gives: D gene, clone size, J gene, V gene, CDR3 DNA, CDR3 protein. D genes are given only for firm matches. Clone size, where shown, is once, few, many, or a class for clones that have expanded.

d_call: -; clone_size: once; j_call: TRBJ1-2; v_call: TRBV21-1; cdr3_nt: TGTGCCAGCAGCAAAAAGCGGGACAGGTCGGACTATGGCTACACCTTC; cdr3_aa: CASSKKRDRSDYGYTF
d_call: -; clone_size: -; j_call: TRBJ1-2; v_call: TRBV7-2; cdr3_nt: TGTGCCAGCAGCTTAGGTTCGCAGTGGGGCTACACCTTC; cdr3_aa: CASSLGSQWGYTF
d_call: -; clone_size: -; j_call: TRBJ1-4; v_call: TRBV24-1; cdr3_nt: TGTGCCACCAGTGAGAACAGGGACGAAAAACTGTTTTTT; cdr3_aa: CATSENRDEKLFF
d_call: -; clone_size: -; j_call: TRBJ1-6; v_call: TRBV28; cdr3_nt: TGTGCCAGTGGAGCCGGACTGGAAAATTCACCCCTCCACTTT; cdr3_aa: CASGAGLENSPLHF
d_call: TRBD2; clone_size: -; j_call: TRBJ2-7; v_call: TRBV7-9; cdr3_nt: TGTGCCAGCAGCCCGACCGGGACTAGCGGGGATCGCTCCTACGAGCAGTACTTC; cdr3_aa: CASSPTGTSGDRSYEQYF
d_call: -; clone_size: -; j_call: TRBJ1-2; v_call: TRBV4-3; cdr3_nt: TGCGCCAGCAGCCAATTCAGGGTTGGCTACACCTTC; cdr3_aa: CASSQFRVGYTF
d_call: TRBD1; clone_size: -; j_call: TRBJ2-5; v_call: TRBV28; cdr3_nt: TGTGCCAGCAGTTGTCGCCCGACAGGGGAAGGAAGAGAGACCCAGTACTTC; cdr3_aa: CASSCRPTGEGRETQYF
d_call: -; clone_size: -; j_call: TRBJ1-1; v_call: TRBV10-3; cdr3_nt: TGTGCCATCAGTGACCTAAAAGCGAACACTGAAGCTTTCTTT; cdr3_aa: CAISDLKANTEAFF
d_call: TRBD1; clone_size: -; j_call: TRBJ1-6; v_call: TRBV27; cdr3_nt: TGTGCCAGCAGCCCGGGACAGAATTATAATTCACCCCTCCACTTT; cdr3_aa: CASSPGQNYNSPLHF
d_call: TRBD1; clone_size: -; j_call: TRBJ1-6; v_call: TRBV27; cdr3_nt: TGTGCCAGCAGTATGGGACAGAATAATTCACCCCTCCACTTT; cdr3_aa: CASSMGQNNSPLHF
d_call: TRBD2; clone_size: -; j_call: TRBJ2-7; v_call: TRBV2; cdr3_nt: TGTGCCAGCAGTGGAGGACTAGCGGGAGTGGGCGAGCAGTACTTC; cdr3_aa: CASSGGLAGVGEQYF
d_call: -; clone_size: -; j_call: TRBJ1-3; v_call: TRBV3-1/TRBV3-2; cdr3_nt: TGTGCCAGCAGCCCCCGAGACAGGAGCTCTGGAAACACCATATATTTT; cdr3_aa: CASSPRDRSSGNTIYF
d_call: -; clone_size: -; j_call: TRBJ2-7; v_call: TRBV10-2; cdr3_nt: TGCGCCAGCAGTGAGATCCTAGTACGCTACGAGCAGTACTTC; cdr3_aa: CASSEILVRYEQYF
d_call: TRBD1; clone_size: -; j_call: TRBJ2-3; v_call: TRBV10-2; cdr3_nt: TGCGCCAGCAGTGAGACAGGGGGCCGGGATACGCAGTATTTT; cdr3_aa: CASSETGGRDTQYF
d_call: -; clone_size: -; j_call: TRBJ1-1; v_call: TRBV25-1; cdr3_nt: TGTGCCAGCAGCCCCGGTGGCGGAACTGAAGCTTTCTTT; cdr3_aa: CASSPGGGTEAFF
d_call: -; clone_size: -; j_call: TRBJ2-7; v_call: TRBV3-1/TRBV3-2; cdr3_nt: TGTGCCAGCAGCACACCCACTAGCCGGGACGAGCAGTACTTC; cdr3_aa: CASSTPTSRDEQYF
d_call: TRBD1; clone_size: -; j_call: TRBJ1-1; v_call: TRBV15; cdr3_nt: TGTGCCACCAGCAGAGAGAGGGGGCCGGGCACTGAAGCTTTCTTT; cdr3_aa: CATSRERGPGTEAFF
d_call: TRBD2; clone_size: -; j_call: TRBJ2-7; v_call: TRBV27; cdr3_nt: TGTGCCAACCCCCGGCTATTAGCGGGATCCTACGAGCAGTACTTC; cdr3_aa: CANPRLLAGSYEQYF
d_call: -; clone_size: -; j_call: TRBJ1-5; v_call: TRBV2; cdr3_nt: TGTGCCAGCAGTGGAGGGTTCAATCAGCCCCAGCATTTT; cdr3_aa: CASSGGFNQPQHF
d_call: -; clone_size: -; j_call: TRBJ1-1; v_call: TRBV15; cdr3_nt: TGTGCCACCAGCAGAGATAGAGCGGTGAACACTGAAGCTTTCTTT; cdr3_aa: CATSRDRAVNTEAFF
d_call: TRBD2; clone_size: -; j_call: TRBJ2-3; v_call: TRBV29-1; cdr3_nt: TGCAGCGTTTTAATACTAGCGGGGCTTTATGATACGCAGTATTTT; cdr3_aa: CSVLILAGLYDTQYF
d_call: TRBD1; clone_size: -; j_call: TRBJ1-1; v_call: TRBV3-1/TRBV3-2; cdr3_nt: TGTGCCAGCAGCCAACCACAGGGGGCTGAAGCTTTCTTT; cdr3_aa: CASSQPQGAEAFF
d_call: -; clone_size: -; j_call: TRBJ2-7; v_call: TRBV7-9; cdr3_nt: TGTGCCAGCAACTCCTTAACGGGAAATACCTACGAGCAGTACTTC; cdr3_aa: CASNSLTGNTYEQYF
d_call: -; clone_size: once; j_call: TRBJ2-6; v_call: TRBV6-5; cdr3_nt: TGTGCCAGCAGAAGGGAGTTTTCTGGGGCCAACGTCCTGACTTTC; cdr3_aa: CASRREFSGANVLTF
d_call: TRBD2; clone_size: -; j_call: TRBJ2-5; v_call: TRBV4-1; cdr3_nt: TGCGCCAGCAGCCAGCTGACTAGCGCGGAGCGACAGACCCAGTACTTC; cdr3_aa: CASSQLTSAERQTQYF